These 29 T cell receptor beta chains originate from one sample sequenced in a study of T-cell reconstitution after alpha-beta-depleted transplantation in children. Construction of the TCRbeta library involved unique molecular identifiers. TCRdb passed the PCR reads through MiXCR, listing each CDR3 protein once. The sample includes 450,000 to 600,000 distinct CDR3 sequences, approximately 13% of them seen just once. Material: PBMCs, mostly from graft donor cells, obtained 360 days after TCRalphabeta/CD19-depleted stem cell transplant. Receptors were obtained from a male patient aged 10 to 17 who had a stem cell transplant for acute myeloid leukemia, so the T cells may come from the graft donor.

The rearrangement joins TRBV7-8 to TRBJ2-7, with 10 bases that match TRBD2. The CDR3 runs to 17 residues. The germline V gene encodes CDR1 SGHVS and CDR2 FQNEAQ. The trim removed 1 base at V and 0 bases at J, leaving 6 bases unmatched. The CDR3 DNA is TGTGCCAGCAGCTTAGATGGACTAGCGGCGAACTCCTACGAGCAGTACTTC. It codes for CASSLDGLAANSYEQYF.

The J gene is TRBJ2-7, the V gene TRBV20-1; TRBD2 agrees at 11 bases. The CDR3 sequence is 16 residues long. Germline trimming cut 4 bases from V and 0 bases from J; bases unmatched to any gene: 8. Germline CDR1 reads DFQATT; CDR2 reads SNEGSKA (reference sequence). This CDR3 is CSATGTSGRSSYEQYF. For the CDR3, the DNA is TGCAGTGCTACCGGGACTAGCGGACGAAGCTCCTACGAGCAGTACTTC.

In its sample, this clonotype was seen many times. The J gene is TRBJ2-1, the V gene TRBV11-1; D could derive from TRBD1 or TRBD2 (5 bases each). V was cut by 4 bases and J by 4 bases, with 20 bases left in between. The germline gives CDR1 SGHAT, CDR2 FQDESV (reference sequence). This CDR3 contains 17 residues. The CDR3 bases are TGTGCCAGCAGCTCCAGAGGTCGGGGCCCCTTTTACAATGAGCAGTTCTTC. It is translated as CASSSRGRGPFYNEQFF. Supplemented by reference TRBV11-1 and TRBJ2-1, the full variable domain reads EAEVAQSPRYKITEKSQAVAFWCDPISGHATLYWYRQILGQGPELLVQFQDESVVDDSQLPKDRFSAERLKGVDSTLKIQPAELGDSAMYLCASSSRGRGPFYNEQFFGPGTRLTVL.

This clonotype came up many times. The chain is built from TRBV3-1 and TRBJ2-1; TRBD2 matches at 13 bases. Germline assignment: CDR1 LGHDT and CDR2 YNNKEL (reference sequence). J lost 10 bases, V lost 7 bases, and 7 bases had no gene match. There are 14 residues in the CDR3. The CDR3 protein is CASTRTSGSREQFF. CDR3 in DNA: TGTGCCAGCACCCGGACTAGCGGGAGCAGGGAGCAGTTCTTC.

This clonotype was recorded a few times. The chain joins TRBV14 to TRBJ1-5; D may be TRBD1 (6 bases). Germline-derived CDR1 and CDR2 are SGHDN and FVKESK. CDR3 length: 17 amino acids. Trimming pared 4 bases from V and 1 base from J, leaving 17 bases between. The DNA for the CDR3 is TGTGCCAGCAGCCCGCCGCAGGGGTTGGGGAGCAATCAGCCCCAGCATTTT. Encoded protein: CASSPPQGLGSNQPQHF.

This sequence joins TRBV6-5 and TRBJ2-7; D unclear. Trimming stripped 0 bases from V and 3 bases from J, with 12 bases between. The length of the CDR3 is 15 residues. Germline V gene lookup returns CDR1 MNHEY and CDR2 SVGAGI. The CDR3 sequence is CASSYSSLSGYEQYF. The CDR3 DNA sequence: TGTGCCAGCAGTTACTCGAGTCTGTCAGGCTACGAGCAGTACTTC.

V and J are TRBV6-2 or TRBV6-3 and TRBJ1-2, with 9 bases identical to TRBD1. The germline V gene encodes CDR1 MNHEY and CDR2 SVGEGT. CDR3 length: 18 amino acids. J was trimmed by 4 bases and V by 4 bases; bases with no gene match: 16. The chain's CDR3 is CASSLPHRGRPARYGYTF. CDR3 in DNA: TGTGCCAGCAGTTTACCCCACAGGGGGCGGCCTGCCCGCTATGGCTACACCTTC.

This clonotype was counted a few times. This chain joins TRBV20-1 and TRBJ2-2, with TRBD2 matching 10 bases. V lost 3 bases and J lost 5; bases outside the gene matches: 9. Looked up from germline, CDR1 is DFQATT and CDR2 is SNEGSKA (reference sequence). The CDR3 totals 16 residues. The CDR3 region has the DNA TGCAGTGCTAGCATACCGGGACTAGCGTTTACCGGGGAGCTGTTTTTT. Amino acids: CSASIPGLAFTGELFF.

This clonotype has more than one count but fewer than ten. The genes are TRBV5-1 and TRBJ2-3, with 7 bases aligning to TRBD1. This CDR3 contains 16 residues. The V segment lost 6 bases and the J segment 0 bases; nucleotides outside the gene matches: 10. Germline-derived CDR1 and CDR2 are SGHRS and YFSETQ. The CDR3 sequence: CASKDRETSSTDTQYF. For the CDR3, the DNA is TGCGCCAGCAAAGACAGGGAAACCTCTAGCACAGATACGCAGTATTTT.

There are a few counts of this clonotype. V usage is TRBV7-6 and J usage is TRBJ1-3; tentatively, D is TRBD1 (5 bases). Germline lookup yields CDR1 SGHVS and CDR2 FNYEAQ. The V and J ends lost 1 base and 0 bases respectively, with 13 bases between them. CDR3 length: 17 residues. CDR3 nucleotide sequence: TGTGCCAGCAGCTTAGACGGGGCAGCGAGCTCTGGAAACACCATATATTTT. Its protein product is CASSLDGAASSGNTIYF. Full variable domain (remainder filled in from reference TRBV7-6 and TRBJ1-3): GAGVSQSPRYKVTKRGQDVALRCDPISGHVSLYWYRQALGQGPEFLTYFNYEAQQDKSGLPNDRFSAERPEGSISTLTIQRTEQRDSAMYRCASSLDGAASSGNTIYFGEGSWLTVV.

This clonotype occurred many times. Written as DNA, the CDR3 is TGTGCCAGCAGCGTAGTACCGGGACAGGTTTTCTATGGCTACACCTTC. This codes for CASSVVPGQVFYGYTF. The V gene is TRBV9, the J gene TRBJ1-2, with TRBD1 matching 8 bases. CDR1 is SGDLS, CDR2 YYNGEE, per germline. J lost 4 bases, V lost 0 bases, and 8 bases had no gene match. This CDR3 has 16 residues.

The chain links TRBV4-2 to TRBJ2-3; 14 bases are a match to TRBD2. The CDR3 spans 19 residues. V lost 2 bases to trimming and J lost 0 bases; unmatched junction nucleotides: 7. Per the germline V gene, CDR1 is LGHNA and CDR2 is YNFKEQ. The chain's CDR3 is CASSQSGLAGGYSTDTQYF. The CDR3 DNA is TGTGCCAGCAGCCAATCCGGACTAGCGGGAGGCTACAGCACAGATACGCAGTATTTT.

This CDR3 is CASSPRVMRGISYEQYF. CDR3 nucleotides: TGTGCCAGCAGTCCCCGAGTTATGAGGGGGATCTCCTACGAGCAGTACTTC. This chain uses TRBV28 with TRBJ2-7; perhaps TRBD1 as D (6 bases). The germline V gene encodes CDR1 MDHEN and CDR2 SYDVKM. V lost 5 bases to trimming and J lost 0 bases, with 20 bases between them. The length of the CDR3 is 17 residues. The variable domain in full, completed from reference TRBV28 and TRBJ2-7, reads DVKVTQSSRYLVKRTGEKVFLECVQDMDHENMFWYRQDPGLGLRLIYFSYDVKMKEKGDIPEGYSVSREKKERFSLILESASTNQTSMYLCASSPRVMRGISYEQYFGPGTRLTVT.

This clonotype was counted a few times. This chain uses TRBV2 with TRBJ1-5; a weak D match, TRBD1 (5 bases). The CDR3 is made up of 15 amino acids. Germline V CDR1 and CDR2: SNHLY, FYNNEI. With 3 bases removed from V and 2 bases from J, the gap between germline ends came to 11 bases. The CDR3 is CASSEGQVGNQPQHF. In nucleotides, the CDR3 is TGTGCCAGCAGTGAGGGGCAGGTGGGCAATCAGCCCCAGCATTTT.

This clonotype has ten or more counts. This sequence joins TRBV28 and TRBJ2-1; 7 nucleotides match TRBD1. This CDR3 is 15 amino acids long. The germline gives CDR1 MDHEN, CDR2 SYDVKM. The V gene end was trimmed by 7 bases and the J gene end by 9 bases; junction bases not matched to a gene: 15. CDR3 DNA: TGTGCCAGCACCAACCCCAGGGGGTTGGGGGTTGAGCAGTTCTTC. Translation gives CASTNPRGLGVEQFF. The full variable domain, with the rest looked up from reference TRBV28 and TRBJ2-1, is DVKVTQSSRYLVKRTGEKVFLECVQDMDHENMFWYRQDPGLGLRLIYFSYDVKMKEKGDIPEGYSVSREKKERFSLILESASTNQTSMYLCASTNPRGLGVEQFFGPGTRLTVL.

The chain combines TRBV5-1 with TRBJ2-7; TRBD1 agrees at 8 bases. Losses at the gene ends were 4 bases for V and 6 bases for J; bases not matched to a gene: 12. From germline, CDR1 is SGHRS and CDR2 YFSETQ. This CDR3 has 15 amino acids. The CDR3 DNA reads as TGCGCCAGCAGCCCTACCCCAGGGGGCTTCACCGAGCAGTACTTC. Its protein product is CASSPTPGGFTEQYF.

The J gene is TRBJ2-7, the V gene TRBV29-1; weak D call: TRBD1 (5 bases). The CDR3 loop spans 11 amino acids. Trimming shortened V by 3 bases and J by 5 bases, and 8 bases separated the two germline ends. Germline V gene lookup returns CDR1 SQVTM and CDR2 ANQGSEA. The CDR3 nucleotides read TGCAGCGTTGAGGCAGGGAACGAGCAGTACTTC. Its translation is CSVEAGNEQYF.

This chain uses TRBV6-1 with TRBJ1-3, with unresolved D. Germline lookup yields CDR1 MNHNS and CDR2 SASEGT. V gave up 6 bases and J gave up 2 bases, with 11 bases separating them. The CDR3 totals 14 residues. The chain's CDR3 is CASRKQSPGNTIYF. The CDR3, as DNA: TGTGCCAGCAGGAAGCAAAGCCCTGGAAACACCATATATTTT.

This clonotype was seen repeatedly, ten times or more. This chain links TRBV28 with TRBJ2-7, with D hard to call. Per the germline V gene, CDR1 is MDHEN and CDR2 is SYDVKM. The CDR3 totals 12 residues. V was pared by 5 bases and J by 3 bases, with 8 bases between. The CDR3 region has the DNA TGTGCCAGCAGTGCCATCTACTACGAGCAGTACTTC. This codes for CASSAIYYEQYF.

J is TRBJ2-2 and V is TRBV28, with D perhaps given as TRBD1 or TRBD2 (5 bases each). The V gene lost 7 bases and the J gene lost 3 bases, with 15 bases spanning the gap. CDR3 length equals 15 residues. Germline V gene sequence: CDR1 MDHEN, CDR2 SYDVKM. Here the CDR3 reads CASTPGPSYTGELFF. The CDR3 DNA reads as TGTGCCAGCACCCCGGGACCCTCTTACACCGGGGAGCTGTTTTTT.

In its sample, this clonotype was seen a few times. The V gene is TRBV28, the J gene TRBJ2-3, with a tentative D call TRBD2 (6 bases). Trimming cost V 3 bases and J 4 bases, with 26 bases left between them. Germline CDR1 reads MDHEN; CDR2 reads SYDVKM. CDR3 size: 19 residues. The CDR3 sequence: CASSFPSPTSWAGADTQYF. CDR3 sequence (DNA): TGTGCCAGCAGTTTCCCATCTCCGACTAGTTGGGCTGGGGCAGATACGCAGTATTTT.

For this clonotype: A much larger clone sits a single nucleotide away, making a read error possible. In DNA form, the CDR3 reads TGTGCCAGCAGTTTTCTGGAGAGGGAGAATGAAAAACTGTTTTTT. As protein: CASSFLERENEKLFF. This sequence joins TRBV28 and TRBJ1-4, with no clear D. Germline values: CDR1 MDHEN, CDR2 SYDVKM. The CDR3 loop spans 15 amino acids. Deletions cut 3 bases from V and 5 bases from J, with 13 bases between.

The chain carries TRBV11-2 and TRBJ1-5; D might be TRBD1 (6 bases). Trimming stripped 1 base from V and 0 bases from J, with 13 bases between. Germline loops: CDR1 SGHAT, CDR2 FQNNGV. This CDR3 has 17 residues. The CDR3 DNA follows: TGTGCCAGCAGCTTAGGTTCAGGGGTTAATAGCAATCAGCCCCAGCATTTT. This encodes CASSLGSGVNSNQPQHF.

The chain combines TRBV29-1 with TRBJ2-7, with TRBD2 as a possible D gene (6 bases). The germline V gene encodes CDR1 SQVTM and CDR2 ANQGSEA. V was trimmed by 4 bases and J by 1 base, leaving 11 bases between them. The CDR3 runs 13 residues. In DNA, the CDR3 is TGCAGCGTTGGGGGGGACTTTTCCTACGAGCAGTACTTC. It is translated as CSVGGDFSYEQYF.

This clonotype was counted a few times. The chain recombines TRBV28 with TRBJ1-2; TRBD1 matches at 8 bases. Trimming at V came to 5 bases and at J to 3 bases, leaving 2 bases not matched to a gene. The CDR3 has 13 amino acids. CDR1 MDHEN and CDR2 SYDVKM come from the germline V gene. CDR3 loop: CASSHRGDYGYTF. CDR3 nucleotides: TGTGCCAGCAGTCACAGGGGGGACTATGGCTACACCTTC.

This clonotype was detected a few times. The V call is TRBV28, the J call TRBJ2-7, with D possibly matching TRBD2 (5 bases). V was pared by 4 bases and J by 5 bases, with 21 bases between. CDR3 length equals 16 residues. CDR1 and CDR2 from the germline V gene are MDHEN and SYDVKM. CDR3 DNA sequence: TGTGCCAGCAGTTCCCAACCCTCTGGGAGCCTCCACGAGCAGTACTTC. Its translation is CASSSQPSGSLHEQYF. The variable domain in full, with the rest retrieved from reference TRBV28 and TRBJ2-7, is DVKVTQSSRYLVKRTGEKVFLECVQDMDHENMFWYRQDPGLGLRLIYFSYDVKMKEKGDIPEGYSVSREKKERFSLILESASTNQTSMYLCASSSQPSGSLHEQYFGPGTRLTVT.

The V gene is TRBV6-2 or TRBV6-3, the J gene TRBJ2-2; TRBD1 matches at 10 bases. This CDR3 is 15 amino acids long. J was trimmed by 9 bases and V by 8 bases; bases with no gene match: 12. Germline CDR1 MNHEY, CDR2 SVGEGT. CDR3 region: CASSLGTGVYRELFF. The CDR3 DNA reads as TGTGCCAGCTCCCTAGGGACAGGGGTCTATAGGGAGCTGTTTTTT.

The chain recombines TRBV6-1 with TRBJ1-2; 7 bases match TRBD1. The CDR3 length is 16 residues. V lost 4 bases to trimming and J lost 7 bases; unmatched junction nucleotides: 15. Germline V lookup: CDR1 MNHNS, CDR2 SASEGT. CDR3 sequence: CASSASVDRVLFGYTF. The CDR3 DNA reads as TGTGCCAGCAGTGCCTCGGTTGACAGGGTACTTTTTGGCTACACCTTC.

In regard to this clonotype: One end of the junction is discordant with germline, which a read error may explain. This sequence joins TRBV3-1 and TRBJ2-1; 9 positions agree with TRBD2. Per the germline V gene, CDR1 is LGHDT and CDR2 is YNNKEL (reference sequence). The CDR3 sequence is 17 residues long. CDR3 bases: TGTGCCGGCAGCCACCACATAGCGGGAGTCACGGGCAATGAGCAGTTCTTC. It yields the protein CAGSHHIAGVTGNEQFF.